A single sample gave rise to the 10 T cell receptor beta chains below, sequenced in a study of response to subunit inactivated influenza vaccine. Each CDR3 protein gets one entry after TCRdb re-called the RT-PCR reads with MiXCR. Here the sample spans about 570,000 distinct CDR3 sequences, approximately 10% being singletons. The sample also formed part of further work on T cells expressing NK-cell markers. That study adds: The authors generated TCR beta cDNA through 5'RACE template switching with UMIs.

Material: PBMCs from blood, obtained on the day of vaccination. These TCRs come from a man in his forties or fifties who received an inactivated influenza vaccine.

V and J are TRBV7-2 and TRBJ2-1; maybe TRBD1 (5 bases). The V gene's germline CDR1 is SGHTA and CDR2 FQGNSA. The CDR3 covers 14 residues. Trimming removed 2 bases from V and 8 bases from J, with 13 bases in between. The CDR3 loop is CASSLYIGAYEQFF. The CDR3 DNA sequence: TGTGCCAGCAGCTTATATATAGGGGCCTATGAGCAGTTCTTC.

This clonotype was seen ten or more times. This chain connects TRBV5-6 to TRBJ2-4, with D possibly being TRBD1 (6 bases). This CDR3 comprises 14 residues. Germline V lookup: CDR1 SGHDT, CDR2 YYEEEE. Between the trimmed V and J ends, which lost 2 bases and 6 bases, there was a span of 12 bases. In DNA form, the CDR3 reads TGTGCCAGCAGCTTTTGGCAGGGGAGAAACATTCAGTACTTC. Protein: CASSFWQGRNIQYF. The full variable domain, in which reference TRBV5-6 and TRBJ2-4 provide the parts outside the CDR3, is DAGVTQSPTHLIKTRGQQVTLRCSPKSGHDTVSWYQQALGQGPQFIFQYYEEEERQRGNFPDRFSGHQFPNYSSELNVNALLLGDSALYLCASSFWQGRNIQYFGAGTRLSVL.

V is TRBV27 and J is TRBJ2-4; D is undetermined. The germline gives CDR1 MNHEY, CDR2 SMNVEV (reference sequence). The V end lost 0 bases, the J end lost 0 bases, and 9 bases lay between the germline ends. The CDR3 runs 16 residues. CDR3 residues: CASSLSFFLAKNIQYF. CDR3 DNA sequence: TGTGCCAGCAGTTTATCGTTCTTTTTAGCCAAAAACATTCAGTACTTC.

The table lists this clonotype with many counts. This chain's CDR3 is CASTRGQNTEAFF. DNA for the CDR3: TGTGCCAGCACCAGAGGGCAGAACACTGAAGCTTTCTTT. V usage is TRBV14 and J usage is TRBJ1-1; D remains unclear. V was cut by 7 bases and J by 1 base, with 10 bases left in between. The CDR3 covers 13 residues. CDR1 is SGHDN, CDR2 FVKESK, per germline.

The chain recombines TRBV20-1 with TRBJ1-1; 7 positions agree with TRBD1. J lost 7 bases, V lost 2 bases, and 4 bases had no gene match. CDR1 is DFQATT and CDR2 is SNEGSKA in the germline V gene (reference sequence). The CDR3 spans 12 residues. CDR3 DNA sequence: TGCAGTGCTAGACATTCAGGGGGTGAAGCTTTCTTT. Its translation: CSARHSGGEAFF.

This chain uses TRBV18 with TRBJ2-1; 12 bases map to TRBD2. The CDR3 is made up of 17 amino acids. Unmatched junction bases numbered 14, after V lost 5 bases and J lost 9 bases. Per the germline V gene, CDR1 is KGHSH and CDR2 is LQKENI. The CDR3 DNA is TGTGCCAGCTCATCCAACCACCCTAAACTAGCGGGGGGTGAGCAGTTCTTC. Translating gives CASSSNHPKLAGGEQFF.

With regard to this clonotype: A much larger clone differs by one base, so this may be a read error. CDR3 sequence reads: CSASRSSGDTDTQYF. The CDR3 bases are TGCAGTGCCTCGCGGTCTAGCGGAGACACAGATACGCAGTATTTT. The chain links TRBV20-1 to TRBJ2-3, with TRBD2 identical over 7 bases. Germline V gives CDR1 DFQATT, CDR2 SNEGSKA (reference sequence). CDR3 size: 15 residues. Trimming cost V 6 bases and J 2 bases; bases outside gene matches: 11.

This clonotype was detected only a few times. CDR3 sequence (DNA): TGCAGTGCTAGGGGGGTCGAAAGGAGGGGTACGGGCGAGCAGTACTTC. It codes for CSARGVERRGTGEQYF. This chain joins TRBV20-1 and TRBJ2-7; TRBD2 might be the D (6 bases). This CDR3 contains 16 residues. CDR1 and CDR2 (germline): DFQATT, SNEGSKA (reference sequence). Trimming stripped 3 bases from V and 6 bases from J, with 24 bases between.

Only a few counts were recorded for this clonotype. The chain employs TRBV3-1 and TRBJ1-6; D call uncertain. Trimming removed 0 bases at V and 8 bases at J, with 2 bases between. This CDR3 region has 12 residues. Per germline, CDR1 LGHDT and CDR2 YNNKEL (reference sequence). CDR3 amino acids: CASSQDYSPLHF. The DNA for the CDR3 is TGTGCCAGCAGCCAAGATTATTCACCCCTCCACTTT.

This clonotype was seen only a few times. The genes are TRBV6-1 and TRBJ2-2, with D unresolved. Between the trimmed V and J ends, which lost 6 bases and 5 bases, there was a span of 13 bases. Per the germline V gene, CDR1 is MNHNS and CDR2 is SASEGT. This CDR3 spans 14 amino acids. The CDR3 DNA reads TGTGCCAGCAGCTCCCCCTTAGGGACCGGGGAGCTGTTTTTT. Its translation: CASSSPLGTGELFF.